The 23 T cell receptor beta chains presented below share a single source sample, sequenced in a study of T-cell reconstitution after alpha-beta-depleted transplantation in children. Preparing the TCRbeta library involved the use of unique molecular identifiers. TCRdb reanalysed the PCR reads using MiXCR and keeps one entry per CDR3 protein. The data contain some 550,000 distinct CDR3 sequences, around 16% of them singletons. The sample consisted of PBMCs from the stem cell graft donor, taken from the stem cell graft. The receptors were sampled from a human donor who donated a stem cell graft to a child with acute lymphoblastic leukemia.

This clonotype was found many times. V and J are TRBV12-3 or TRBV12-4 and TRBJ2-7, with TRBD1 matching over 9 bases. The ends lost 6 bases at V and 4 bases at J; junction bases unmatched: 4. The CDR3 is 13 residues long. This CDR3 is CASRPGTGYEQYF. CDR3 nucleotides: TGTGCCAGCAGACCCGGGACAGGGTACGAGCAGTACTTC.

V is TRBV7-6 and J is TRBJ2-2; 8 bases are a match to TRBD2. Trimming took 4 bases from V and 6 from J; bases not matched to a gene: 7. This CDR3 region has 15 residues. Germline V gives CDR1 SGHVS, CDR2 FNYEAQ. CDR3 DNA sequence: TGTGCCAGCAGCTCGAACGCGGGGGGACCCGGGGAGCTGTTTTTT. Translating it yields CASSSNAGGPGELFF.

The chain is built from TRBV6-2 or TRBV6-3 and TRBJ2-1, with 13 bases that match TRBD2. There are 20 residues in the CDR3. J was trimmed by 5 bases and V by 2 bases; bases with no gene match: 15. Germline CDR1 is MNHEY and CDR2 is SVGEGT. Here the CDR3 DNA reads TGTGCCAGCAGTTACCTCAGACTAGCGGGAGGACCAACACTGAACAATGAGCAGTTCTTC. This encodes CASSYLRLAGGPTLNNEQFF.

The chain joins TRBV15 to TRBJ2-7; the match to TRBD2 covers 9 bases. Germline loops: CDR1 LNHNV, CDR2 YYDKDF (reference sequence). V lost 0 bases to trimming and J lost 5 bases; unmatched junction nucleotides: 8. The CDR3 covers 16 residues. The CDR3, as DNA: TGTGCCACCAGCAGAGATTCTAGCGGGACCCGACACGAGCAGTACTTC. This sequence encodes CATSRDSSGTRHEQYF.

This clonotype has a handful of counts. The chain couples TRBV20-1 to TRBJ2-1; a possible D gene is TRBD2 (5 bases). Per the germline V gene, CDR1 is DFQATT and CDR2 is SNEGSKA (reference sequence). Trimming took 3 bases from V and 0 from J, leaving 15 bases between them. This CDR3 comprises 16 residues. The CDR3 DNA reads as TGCAGTGCTAGCTCGCTCTGGGAGAGCTCCTACAATGAGCAGTTCTTC. As protein: CSASSLWESSYNEQFF.

This clonotype has a count of ten or more. This chain joins TRBV6-6 and TRBJ1-4; D is unclear. Looked up from germline, CDR1 is MNHNY and CDR2 is SVGAGI (reference sequence). V lost 5 bases to trimming and J lost 5 bases, with 3 bases between them. This CDR3 comprises 11 residues. The chain's CDR3 is CASSVNEKLFF. The CDR3 coding sequence is TGTGCCAGCAGTGTCAATGAAAAACTGTTTTTT.

In its sample, this clonotype was seen a few times. The chain is built from TRBV24-1 and TRBJ2-6; D might be TRBD1 or TRBD2, each matching 5 bases. The germline CDR1 and CDR2 sequences are KGHDR and SFDVKD. The CDR3 is 17 residues long. V was pared by 3 bases and J by 7 bases, with 18 bases between. In DNA form, the CDR3 reads TGTGCCACCAGTGATCCGGGACGACTCTCGGGTGCCAACGTCCTGACTTTC. Translated: CATSDPGRLSGANVLTF.

The chain couples TRBV20-1 to TRBJ2-7; D may be TRBD1 or TRBD2 (6 bases each). This CDR3 comprises 16 residues. Germline-derived CDR1 and CDR2 are DFQATT and SNEGSKA (reference sequence). The V gene lost 3 bases and the J gene lost 4 bases, with 22 bases spanning the gap. The CDR3 spells CSASVSPGASLYEQYF. The CDR3 DNA is TGCAGTGCTAGCGTTTCGCCGGGGGCCTCACTTTACGAGCAGTACTTC.

There are a few counts of this clonotype. The chain employs TRBV9 and TRBJ1-2; no firm D call. The length of the CDR3 is 13 residues. Germline V gene sequence: CDR1 SGDLS, CDR2 YYNGEE. V lost 3 bases to trimming and J lost 4 bases, with 10 bases between them. CDR3 DNA: TGTGCCAGCAGCGAAGCACCAGGCTATGGCTACACCTTC. It is translated as CASSEAPGYGYTF.

This clonotype was recorded a few times. V gene TRBV27 combines with J gene TRBJ2-7; TRBD1 aligns across 7 bases. This CDR3 has 16 amino acids. J gave up 7 bases and V 5 bases, and 17 bases lay outside the gene matches. Germline CDR1 and CDR2: MNHEY and SMNVEV (reference sequence). CDR3 region: CASSGIMGDSLNEQYF. In DNA, the CDR3 is TGTGCCAGCAGTGGCATTATGGGGGACAGTTTGAATGAGCAGTACTTC.

Ten or more counts support this clonotype. V gene TRBV7-9 combines with J gene TRBJ2-7; 12 positions match TRBD2. The germline V gene encodes CDR1 SEHNR and CDR2 FQNEAQ (reference sequence). With V trimmed by 6 bases and J by 1 base, 4 bases remained unmatched. The length of the CDR3 is 15 residues. CDR3 region: CASSYGLAGSYEQYF. The CDR3 nucleotides are TGTGCCAGCAGTTACGGACTAGCGGGATCCTACGAGCAGTACTTC.

This clonotype was recorded a few times. V is TRBV6-5 and J is TRBJ2-1; 7 nucleotides align to TRBD2. This CDR3 region has 13 residues. J lost 6 bases, V lost 8 bases, and 7 bases had no gene match. CDR1 is MNHEY, CDR2 SVGAGI, per germline. The CDR3 DNA reads TGTGCCAGCGGGCGGGAGCGGGTCAATGAGCAGTTCTTC. This encodes CASGRERVNEQFF.

This chain links TRBV6-1 with TRBJ2-7; the match to TRBD1 covers 7 bases. This CDR3 comprises 14 residues. The germline CDR1 and CDR2 sequences are MNHNS and SASEGT. V was pared by 6 bases and J by 3 bases, with 8 bases of the junction left unmatched. For the CDR3, the DNA is TGTGCCAGCAGGTCCAACAGGGGTCTCTACGAGCAGTACTTC. Encoded protein: CASRSNRGLYEQYF.

V gene TRBV9 combines with J gene TRBJ2-7; tentatively, D is TRBD1 or TRBD2 (5 bases each). Germline loops: CDR1 SGDLS, CDR2 YYNGEE. CDR3 length: 16 residues. V dropped 4 bases and J dropped 4 bases, with 21 bases sitting between them. This CDR3 reads CASSPRDGEGKYEQYF. The CDR3 DNA reads as TGTGCCAGCAGCCCACGGGACGGGGAAGGAAAATACGAGCAGTACTTC.

The chain employs TRBV20-1 and TRBJ2-7; 11 positions agree with TRBD2. The germline CDR1 and CDR2 sequences are DFQATT and SNEGSKA (reference sequence). The CDR3 loop spans 15 amino acids. Unmatched junction bases numbered 9, after V lost 3 bases and J lost 5 bases. The CDR3 DNA reads as TGCAGTGCTAGCCCCGTAGCGGGAGGGATCAACGAGCAGTACTTC. It specifies CSASPVAGGINEQYF.

On this clonotype: Germline is not matched at one junction end, which may reflect a read error. The rearrangement links TRBV20-1 to TRBJ2-1; the match to TRBD1 covers 7 bases. The CDR3 consists of 14 residues. Germline CDR1 reads DFQATT; CDR2 reads SNEGSKA (reference sequence). Here the CDR3 DNA reads TGCAGTGCTAGCGAGACAGGGTCCCCCAATGAGCATTTCTTC. It encodes CSASETGSPNEHFF.

Turning to this clonotype: Relative to the germline gene, one junction end is altered; a read error may explain this. This chain connects TRBV29-1 to TRBJ2-7; TRBD2 aligns across 9 bases. Germline assignment: CDR1 SQVTM and CDR2 ANQGSEA. The CDR3 has 14 residues. CDR3 sequence reads: CSVEKKTSGPNPHF. The CDR3 DNA reads TGCAGCGTTGAAAAGAAGACTAGCGGACCCAATCCCCACTTC.

The gene calls are TRBV27 and TRBJ2-3, with D possibly TRBD2 on 7 matching bases. The CDR3 runs 14 residues. Germline CDR1 and CDR2: MNHEY and SMNVEV (reference sequence). V dropped 3 bases and J dropped 5 bases, with 12 bases sitting between them. The DNA for the CDR3 is TGTGCCAGCAGTTTTCGGGGGGCGCAAGATACGCAGTATTTT. The encoded protein is CASSFRGAQDTQYF.

This clonotype appeared many times. The junction and the germline gene differ at one end; a read error may be behind it. J is TRBJ2-7 and V is TRBV12-3 or TRBV12-4; D unclear. The CDR3 spans 13 residues. For the CDR3, the DNA is TGCGCCAGCAGCTTCGCCTCGTCCTACGAGCAGTACTTC. Its translation: CASSFASSYEQYF.

This chain uses TRBV9 with TRBJ2-3; 8 bases are a match to TRBD1. Germline CDR1 SGDLS, CDR2 YYNGEE. The CDR3 has 15 residues. Trimming at V came to 0 bases and at J to 6 bases, leaving 6 bases not matched to a gene. The CDR3 nucleotides read TGTGCCAGCAGCGTAGCACAGGGGGGCTGGGATACGCAGTATTTT. Translating gives CASSVAQGGWDTQYF.

CDR3 DNA sequence: TGTGCCAGCAGCCAACCCCTGGGCTACGAGCAGTACTTC. Translation: CASSQPLGYEQYF. V gene TRBV3-1 combines with J gene TRBJ2-7; D is ambiguous. The V and J ends lost 2 bases and 3 bases respectively, with 8 bases between them. The CDR3 sequence is 13 residues long. The germline V gene has CDR1 LGHDT and CDR2 YNNKEL (reference sequence).

This clonotype came up a few times. V is TRBV5-5 and J is TRBJ1-1, with D unclear. Germline assignment: CDR1 SGHKS and CDR2 YYEKEE (reference sequence). V was trimmed by 2 bases and J by 5 bases, leaving 10 bases between them. The CDR3 has 13 amino acids. CDR3 nucleotide sequence: TGTGCCAGCAGCTTCCTCGATGGAACTGAAGCTTTCTTT. Amino acids: CASSFLDGTEAFF.

This clonotype was recorded a few times. The V gene is TRBV5-1, the J gene TRBJ2-5; 8 bases fit TRBD1. This CDR3 is built from 14 residues. The V gene end was trimmed by 4 bases and the J gene end by 3 bases; junction bases not matched to a gene: 5. Per the germline V gene, CDR1 is SGHRS and CDR2 is YFSETQ. The CDR3 loop is CASSQDRVKETQYF. The CDR3 coding sequence is TGCGCCAGCAGCCAGGACAGGGTCAAAGAGACCCAGTACTTC.